The rows below give T cell receptor beta chains drawn from one sample of a study of vaccination and CD4 T cells after COVID-19. Each CDR3 protein is one row after TCRdb ran MiXCR on the PCR reads. In the table there are 20,000 to 25,000 distinct CDR3 sequences, roughly 45% of which are singletons. Antigens of these TCRs are unknown. Sequencing used CD4+ T cells from blood, cultured in vitro. The receptors derive from a human donor who had recovered from COVID-19. Both conserved end residues are trimmed from each CDR3.

TRBJ2-2 TRBV7-8 ASTRGGIGELF
TRBJ2-7 TRBV21-1 ASSRSAPCEQY
TRBJ1-2 TRBV24-1 ATSATDRDGYT
TRBJ2-2 TRBV27 ASSLSPFGELF
TRBJ1-3 TRBV7-9 ASSLELWTGAGNTIY
TRBJ1-5 TRBV12-3/TRBV12-4 ASSLELGQPQH
TRBJ2-1 TRBV20-1 SASSGRGYNEQF
TRBJ1-2 TRBV12-3/TRBV12-4 ASVGHWMSGYT
TRBJ2-7 TRBV7-2 ASSSPDRGRYEQY
TRBJ2-5 TRBV6-5 ASSYGGTGGLQETQY
TRBJ2-1 TRBV18 ASSLSGRRTNNEQF
TRBJ2-1 TRBV4-2 ASSLGGGGNEQF
TRBJ1-1 TRBV11-3 ASSLAIGQEAF
TRBJ2-5 TRBV6-1 ASRLAGGSRGTQY
TRBJ2-7 TRBV11-2 ASSLGRNHYEQY
TRBJ2-1 TRBV24-1 ATSVTSGSGNEQF
TRBJ1-6 TRBV19 ASSIDRAVDPPLH
TRBJ1-2 TRBV6-1 ASSEKENYGYT
TRBJ1-2 TRBV28 ASSIPGGGAGYT
TRBJ1-2 TRBV7-9 ASRTQGDWGYT
TRBJ2-5 TRBV20-1 SARLGSHQEETQY
TRBJ1-2 TRBV6-1 ASSVRTGGGYGYT